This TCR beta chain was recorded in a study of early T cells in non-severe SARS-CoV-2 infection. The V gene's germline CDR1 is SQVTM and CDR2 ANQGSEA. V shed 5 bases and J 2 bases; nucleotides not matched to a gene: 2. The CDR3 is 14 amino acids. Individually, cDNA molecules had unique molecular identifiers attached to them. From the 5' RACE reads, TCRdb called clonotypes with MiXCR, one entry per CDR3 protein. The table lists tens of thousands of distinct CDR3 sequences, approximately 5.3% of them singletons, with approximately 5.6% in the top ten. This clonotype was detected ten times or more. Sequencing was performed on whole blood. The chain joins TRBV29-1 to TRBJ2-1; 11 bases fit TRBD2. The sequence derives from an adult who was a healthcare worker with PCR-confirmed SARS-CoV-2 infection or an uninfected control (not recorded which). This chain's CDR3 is CSVTSGSPYNEQFF. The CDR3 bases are TGCAGCGTTACTAGCGGGAGTCCCTACAATGAGCAGTTCTTC.